This record looks at one TCR beta chain sequence and its context. Its antigen is not known. This sample is part of a study of T cell repertoires in cytomegalovirus infection. In the study overall: It can be stated that public TCR beta signatures indicated CMV infection as well as a matching HLA type.

This CDR3 is 17 amino acids long. Per the germline V gene, CDR1 is LNHNV and CDR2 is YYDKDF (reference sequence). V lost 6 bases, J lost 2 bases, and 8 bases stayed unmatched. One entry per CDR3 protein, called by TCRdb with MiXCR from the reads. The sample records hundreds of thousands of distinct CDR3 sequences, 35% being singletons. Overall study findings and caveats: The cumulative frequency of public TCR beta families identified carriers of CMV plus the relevant HLA. Predominance within the ex vivo response was attributable to HLA-C-restricted CMV-specific TCR beta clonotypes.

The sequenced sample was PBMCs. V usage is TRBV15 and J usage is TRBJ2-2; 11 nucleotides line up with TRBD2. The TCR originated in a human donor in good health (CMV status not recorded). Some clones in this sample may be carry-over from other donors' samples. CDR3 bases: TGTGCCACCAGGCCCCGGGGACTAGCGGATAACACCGGGGAGCTGTTTTTT. This sequence encodes CATRPRGLADNTGELFF.